This TCR beta chain was retrieved from a study of blood T cell repertoires in COVID-19. Study-wide background: Acute-phase and convalescent COVID-19 samples originated in the United States, Italy and Spain.

In terms of age and location, participants ranged from roughly 18 to 89 years and lived in under 30 US areas. Some clones are missing from TCRdb's copy, which holds only in-frame ones; the method was immunoSEQ multiplex PCR. The sample shows around 220,000 clones, 65% to 85% of them seen only once. Germline V gene data show CDR1 as MNHNY and CDR2 as SVGAGI (reference sequence). The CDR3 covers 15 residues. With V trimmed by 6 bases and J by 3 bases, 10 bases remained unmatched. The clonotype was recovered from a woman in her thirties or forties with acute COVID-19. Sequencing was done on a sample of PBMCs or T cells enriched from blood (not recorded which). This sequence joins TRBV6-6 and TRBJ1-2, with 7 bases fitting TRBD1. This CDR3 reads CASREGAGFDYGYTF. The CDR3 region has the DNA TGTGCCAGCAGGGAGGGGGCAGGATTTGACTATGGCTACACCTTC.